This T cell receptor (beta chain) is from a study of neurological immune-mediated disorders. This clonotype appeared many times. Its antigen is undetermined. For sorted libraries, the input was around 1 million CD4+ or CD8+ T cells. TCRdb fed the 5' RACE reads into MiXCR, producing one record per CDR3 protein. The sample carries about 37,000 distinct CDR3 sequences, 11% recorded once. Study results and limitations: Sharing of CDR3 amino acid sequences among expanded clones across subjects was absent, suggesting private repertoires in all groups. In HTLV-1-associated myelopathy, TCR clonal expansion was greatest, whereas multiple sclerosis had the least, falling below healthy controls.

This clonotype was sampled from a young woman with HTLV-1-associated myelopathy (HAM/TSP). Sequencing was performed on CD4+ T cells from blood.

CDR3 sequence: CASIFISSGTEAFF. CDR3 coding DNA: TGCGCCAGCATTTTTATTTCATCGGGGACTGAAGCTTTCTTT. The V call is TRBV5-1, the J call TRBJ1-1; D remains ambiguous. This CDR3 has 14 amino acids. Germline-derived CDR1 and CDR2 are SGHRS and YFSETQ. V was trimmed by 6 bases and J by 5 bases, leaving 17 bases between them.